The text below deals with one TCR beta chain. Antigen unknown. The data originate from a study of CD8+CD57+ T cells in acquired aplastic anemia. The wider study: Each DNA sample taken from sorted CD4+ and CD8+ cells came to 3.2 ug on average. General study results and limits: The number of CD8+ CDR3 sequences shared by patients and controls was twenty-nine. Patients and controls had CD8+ Simpson's diversity values that were not significantly distinct.

Profiles of TCR beta VDJ and CDR3 were generated from a genomic DNA template. TCRdb itself ran the reads through MiXCR, one entry per CDR3 protein. The sample lists around 400,000 distinct CDR3 sequences; about two thirds were seen once. The CDR3 has 14 amino acids. Per germline, CDR1 SGHVS and CDR2 FQNEAQ. Trimming pared 3 bases from V and 2 bases from J, leaving 11 bases between. The chain is built from TRBV7-8 and TRBJ2-7; TRBD1 might be the D (6 bases). The source is a human donor in good health, serving as a control. The source material was sorted CD4+, CD8+, or CD8+CD57+ T cells (not recorded which) from PBMCs. CDR3 coding DNA: TGTGCCAGCAGCTTGGGGGCAACTACCTACGAGCAGTACTTC. It codes for CASSLGATTYEQYF.